This record covers a single T cell receptor (beta chain). Its target is unknown. These data are taken from a study of CD8+CD57+ T cells in acquired aplastic anemia. Overall study: When averaged, DNA from sorted CD4+ and CD8+ cells came to 3.2 ug.

The junction had 10 bases not matched to a gene; V was cut back by 3 bases and J by 5 bases. Per the germline V gene, CDR1 is KGHSH and CDR2 is LQKENI. The CDR3 runs to 16 residues. Genomic DNA templated the TCR beta VDJ and CDR3 profiling. Using its own MiXCR run on the reads, TCRdb lists one record per CDR3 protein. The sample records about 160,000 distinct CDR3 sequences, about 48% being singletons. The study's findings and limits: Some 29 CD8+ CDR3 sequences were shared between patients and controls.

The clonotype comes from a human donor in good health. The sequenced material came from sorted CD4+, CD8+, or CD8+CD57+ T cells (not recorded which) from PBMCs. The gene calls are TRBV18 and TRBJ2-5, with 9 nucleotides matching TRBD2. The CDR3 DNA follows: TGTGCCAGCTCACCTTCTCTCCTAGCGGGACGGGAGACCCAGTACTTC. Its protein is CASSPSLLAGRETQYF. Based on the CDR3 plus reference TRBV18 and TRBJ2-5, the full variable domain is NAGVMQNPRHLVRRRGQEARLRCSPMKGHSHVYWYRQLPEEGLKFMVYLQKENIIDESGMPKERFSAEFPKEGPSILRIQQVVRGDSAAYFCASSPSLLAGRETQYFGPGTRLLVL.